The T cell receptor beta chain described here comes from a study of cytomegalovirus exposure and HLA in healthy donors. CDR1 is SEHNR and CDR2 is FQNEAQ in the germline V gene (reference sequence). V lost 5 bases and J 3 bases, leaving 14 bases between the germline ends. The CDR3 is 14 amino acids. The study's findings and limits: Other equally common chains were less clonally expanded than HLA-associated TCR beta chains, a later analysis showed. TCR beta sequences reportedly predicted most subjects' HLA-A and HLA-B alleles accurately. Usually a TCR sequence was rare, but some public TCRs were found in many donors.

The PCR contained 60 Vbeta and 13 Jbeta primers. The data were produced by immunoSEQ multiplex PCR, yet TCRdb's version contains in-frame clones alone and is incomplete. The sample lists around 120,000 clones, roughly 78% occurring once. Notes on this clone: Its cognate antigen is unknown.

This receptor was obtained from a woman in her thirties or forties in good health and CMV-seronegative. The sample consisted of PBMCs. The genes are TRBV7-9 and TRBJ2-7, with TRBD2 as a possible D gene (7 bases). The DNA of the CDR3 is TGTGCCAGCAGCCCTGGGGGGGCTTACTACGAGCAGTACTTC. It codes for CASSPGGAYYEQYF.